Following are 8 T cell receptor beta chains from one sample sequenced in a study of shared T cell receptors in the human thymus. The table came from immunoSEQ multiplex PCR; TCRdb's copy has only in-frame clones and leaves some out. Of about 400,000 clones detected, roughly 94% appear once; the ten largest clones hold 0.015% to 0.025%. The material sequenced was thymocytes. The origin of the receptors is a human donor.

The rearrangement uses TRBV4-1 and TRBJ2-1, with D perhaps TRBD2 (6 bases). V was shortened by 4 bases and J by 9 bases, with 25 bases between the two germline ends. The CDR3 extends over 17 amino acids. Germline V gene sequence: CDR1 MGHRA, CDR2 YSYEKL. The CDR3 DNA reads as TGCGCCAGCAGCCCACAGATCGGGACTGGGTTAAGGGGTGAGCAGTTCTTC. This sequence encodes CASSPQIGTGLRGEQFF.

The chain has TRBV4-2 and TRBJ2-2; TRBD1 matches at 7 bases. The CDR3 runs to 16 residues. Germline trimming cut 4 bases from V and 1 base from J; bases unmatched to any gene: 6. Germline CDR1 is LGHNA and CDR2 is YNFKEQ. The CDR3: CASSLSDRMNTGELFF. CDR3 DNA sequence: TGTGCCAGCAGCCTTTCGGACAGGATGAACACCGGGGAGCTGTTTTTT.

The V and J genes are TRBV29-1 and TRBJ2-3; D perhaps matches TRBD1 (7 bases). The CDR3 runs to 12 residues. Per the germline V gene, CDR1 is SQVTM and CDR2 is ANQGSEA. V lost 6 bases, J lost 3 bases, and 10 bases lay in between. The CDR3 here is CSVRDRTDTQYF. The CDR3 DNA sequence: TGCAGCGTGCGGGACAGAACAGATACGCAGTATTTT.

The chain joins TRBV4-3 to TRBJ2-1; D not resolved. Germline V gene data show CDR1 as LGHNA and CDR2 as YSLEER. V lost 6 bases and J 4 bases, leaving 22 bases between the germline ends. The CDR3 runs to 17 residues. CDR3 loop: CASSEALSGLLYNEQFF. The CDR3 DNA reads TGCGCCAGCAGTGAGGCTCTTTCAGGCCTCTTATACAATGAGCAGTTCTTC.

The DNA for the CDR3 is TGTGCCAGCAGTGGGACAGGGGCGCTAACCTACGAGCAGTACTTC. Translation: CASSGTGALTYEQYF. The rearrangement links TRBV27 to TRBJ2-7, with 10 bases that match TRBD1. Germline-derived CDR1 and CDR2 are MNHEY and SMNVEV (reference sequence). Trimming removed 5 bases from V and 2 bases from J; junction bases left unmatched: 6. The CDR3 sequence is 15 residues long.

The genes are TRBV11-3 and TRBJ2-1; 7 positions agree with TRBD2. Losses at the gene ends were 1 base for V and 6 bases for J; bases not matched to a gene: 3. This CDR3 is 14 amino acids long. Germline lookup yields CDR1 SGHNT and CDR2 YENEEA. CDR3 loop: CASSLVWTSNEQFF. In DNA, the CDR3 is TGTGCCAGCAGCTTAGTGTGGACTAGCAATGAGCAGTTCTTC.

The chain employs TRBV28 and TRBJ1-5; a possible D gene is TRBD1 (5 bases). CDR1 is MDHEN, CDR2 SYDVKM, per germline. The CDR3 contains 19 residues. V lost 4 bases, J lost 0 bases, and 22 bases lay in between. CDR3 amino acids: CASSCQRGWHQHSNQPQHF. In DNA, the CDR3 is TGTGCCAGCAGTTGCCAAAGGGGCTGGCATCAGCATAGCAATCAGCCCCAGCATTTT.

The chain has TRBV5-1 and TRBJ2-2; D is uncertain. V was trimmed by 5 bases and J by 0 bases, leaving 5 bases between them. The CDR3 sequence is 13 residues long. Germline lookup yields CDR1 SGHRS and CDR2 YFSETQ. The CDR3 spells CASRVANTGELFF. DNA of the CDR3: TGCGCCAGCAGGGTAGCGAACACCGGGGAGCTGTTTTTT.